This TCR beta chain was captured in a study of blood T cell repertoires in COVID-19. Assay: immunoSEQ multiplex PCR; the TCRdb copy retains only in-frame clones and omits some. This sample carries more than 400,000 clones, 90% of them seen once, and the ten largest clones take roughly 0.66%. This CDR3 contains 18 residues. Trimming pared 4 bases from V and 1 base from J, leaving 20 bases between. Germline V CDR1 and CDR2: SNHLY, FYNNEI. This TCR was recovered from a young man who had recovered from COVID-19. Sequenced input: PBMCs or T cells enriched from blood (not recorded which). This chain uses TRBV2 with TRBJ1-3; D is ambiguous. CDR3 nucleotides: TGTGCCAGCAGTGGAAAGTCTTGGGAGGGTTCGTCTGGAAACACCATATATTTT. Translated, it gives CASSGKSWEGSSGNTIYF.